The 3 T cell receptor beta chains below were found in one sample sequenced in a study of blood T cell repertoires in COVID-19 (dated by TCRdb to about 2020). Library prep was done by the immunoSEQ multiplex PCR assay. Held by TCRdb, this immuneACCESS table contains in-frame sequences only and omits some clones. Under half of the omission traces to an unresolved V gene where checked; the cause of the rest is unknown. For this sample the table gives 230,000 or so clones, of which 80% to 90% were detected only once. Less than 4.5% of the sample is held by the ten biggest clonotypes. Input material: PBMCs or T cells enriched from blood (not recorded which). The source is a woman aged 40 to 50 with acute COVID-19.

This rearrangement joins TRBV2 to TRBJ2-1; perhaps TRBD2 as D (5 bases). Germline CDR1 and CDR2: SNHLY and FYNNEI. This CDR3 is built from 13 residues. The V end was cut by 3 bases, the J end by 6 bases, with 9 bases between. This chain's CDR3 is CASSDSGRNEQFF. The CDR3 nucleotides are TGTGCCAGCAGTGACAGCGGTCGCAATGAGCAGTTCTTC.

This clone was counted once. The chain couples TRBV5-4 to TRBJ1-1, with a weak D call TRBD1 (5 bases). CDR3 length equals 15 residues. Germline CDR1 and CDR2: SGHNT and YYREEE (reference sequence). Trimming cost V 2 bases and J 1 base, with 12 bases left between them. CDR3 residues: CASSLIAGRNTEAFF. Here the CDR3 DNA reads TGTGCCAGCAGCTTAATCGCAGGGCGGAACACTGAAGCTTTCTTT.

The V gene is TRBV4-3, the J gene TRBJ1-1; maybe TRBD1 (5 bases). Germline V gives CDR1 LGHNA, CDR2 YSLEER. V was clipped by 8 bases and J by 1 base, with 8 bases between them. The length of the CDR3 is 12 residues. The CDR3 spells CASGQGNTEAFF. The CDR3 DNA reads as TGCGCCAGCGGGCAGGGGAACACTGAAGCTTTCTTT.